The 15 T cell receptor beta chains below all came from one sample that was sequenced in a study of cytomegalovirus exposure and HLA in healthy donors. 13 Jbeta primers and 60 Vbeta primers were used for the PCR. Repertoires were generated with immunoSEQ multiplex PCR, while TCRdb's copy carries only in-frame clones and drops some. Here the sample table reports about 160,000 clones. Specimen: PBMCs. These TCRs come from a young man in good health and CMV-seronegative.

V and J are TRBV6-4 and TRBJ2-1; 7 nucleotides line up with TRBD2. The CDR3 covers 15 residues. Germline V CDR1 and CDR2: MRHNA, SNTAGT. J was trimmed by 10 bases and V by 6 bases; bases with no gene match: 15. CDR3 in DNA: TGTGCCAGCAGATCGACTGGGCGGGAGATTGAGGAGCAGTTCTTC. It codes for CASRSTGREIEEQFF.

This rearrangement joins TRBV6-1 to TRBJ1-1; possibly TRBD1 for D (5 bases). This CDR3 contains 14 residues. With 3 bases removed from V and 4 bases from J, the gap between germline ends came to 12 bases. CDR1 MNHNS and CDR2 SASEGT come from the germline V gene. The CDR3 here is CASSDPSGLTEAFF. The CDR3 nucleotides read TGTGCCAGCAGTGACCCGTCAGGGCTCACTGAAGCTTTCTTT.

This chain links TRBV10-1 with TRBJ2-5; 8 bases match TRBD1. This CDR3 is built from 15 residues. CDR1 and CDR2 from the germline V gene are WNHNN and SYGVQD (reference sequence). The V segment lost 4 bases and the J segment 5 bases; nucleotides outside the gene matches: 9. The CDR3 region is CASSGNGQGEETQYF. CDR3 nucleotide sequence: TGCGCCAGCAGTGGAAATGGACAGGGTGAGGAGACCCAGTACTTC.

J is TRBJ2-1 and V is TRBV5-8; TRBD2 matches 12 bases. Germline V gives CDR1 SGHTS, CDR2 YDEGEE. The CDR3 is made up of 17 amino acids. J gave up 4 bases and V 3 bases, and 8 bases lay outside the gene matches. The CDR3 DNA reads as TGTGCCAGCAGCTCTAGACTAGCGGGAGCGGGTTACAATGAGCAGTTCTTC. This translates into CASSSRLAGAGYNEQFF.

This chain connects TRBV4-1 to TRBJ2-7; a weak D match, TRBD2 (6 bases). Trimming cost V 0 bases and J 6 bases, with 9 bases left between them. The CDR3 is 13 residues long. The germline V gene encodes CDR1 MGHRA and CDR2 YSYEKL. CDR3 protein: CASSQESGGEQYF. CDR3 DNA sequence: TGCGCCAGCAGCCAAGAGTCCGGGGGCGAGCAGTACTTC.

The chain has TRBV14 and TRBJ2-2, with D tentatively TRBD1 (5 bases). V lost 1 base to trimming and J lost 4 bases, with 10 bases between them. The CDR3 runs to 15 residues. CDR1 SGHDN and CDR2 FVKESK come from the germline V gene. CDR3 amino acids: CASSQVAGFTGELFF. Written as DNA, the CDR3 is TGTGCCAGCAGCCAAGTGGCAGGGTTCACCGGGGAGCTGTTTTTT.

The chain carries TRBV9 and TRBJ1-3; 7 positions match TRBD1. The CDR3 loop spans 15 amino acids. The V and J ends lost 0 bases and 1 base, in that order; junction bases with no gene match: 1. Germline CDR1 and CDR2: SGDLS and YYNGEE. This chain's CDR3 is CASSVAQGSGNTIYF. CDR3 DNA: TGTGCCAGCAGCGTAGCACAGGGGTCTGGAAACACCATATATTTT.

The chain employs TRBV30 and TRBJ2-7; TRBD1 matches 8 bases. This CDR3 has 15 amino acids. Trimming at V came to 5 bases and at J to 1 base, leaving 10 bases not matched to a gene. Per the germline V gene, CDR1 is GTSNPN and CDR2 is SVGIG (reference sequence). Here the CDR3 DNA reads TGTGCCTGGGAGGCAGGGACAGGCCTTTCCTACGAGCAGTACTTC. This sequence encodes CAWEAGTGLSYEQYF.

This rearrangement joins TRBV2 to TRBJ1-1; 7 bases map to TRBD1. Germline CDR1 SNHLY, CDR2 FYNNEI. The V gene end was trimmed by 2 bases and the J gene end by 11 bases; junction bases not matched to a gene: 20. The CDR3 runs 17 residues. DNA for the CDR3: TGTGCCAGCAGTGAACGCCCCGGATTTAGGACAGGTTTGTGGGCTTTCTTT. Its translation: CASSERPGFRTGLWAFF.

The chain has TRBV5-1 and TRBJ2-1; TRBD2 aligns across 7 bases. Trimming at V came to 0 bases and at J to 5 bases, leaving 11 bases not matched to a gene. Germline V gene sequence: CDR1 SGHRS, CDR2 YFSETQ. This CDR3 spans 17 amino acids. The CDR3 DNA reads TGCGCCAGCAGCTTGGTTTCCCTAGCGGCAACAAACAATGAGCAGTTCTTC. It translates to CASSLVSLAATNNEQFF.

V usage is TRBV27 and J usage is TRBJ2-7; 9 nucleotides agree with TRBD2. Germline values: CDR1 MNHEY, CDR2 SMNVEV (reference sequence). J gave up 4 bases and V 3 bases, and 4 bases lay outside the gene matches. The CDR3 runs 14 residues. This CDR3 is CASSFSGSWYEQYF. CDR3 nucleotides: TGTGCCAGCAGTTTTAGCGGGAGTTGGTACGAGCAGTACTTC.

This chain uses TRBV27 with TRBJ1-1, with 9 positions matching TRBD1. Germline CDR1 MNHEY, CDR2 SMNVEV (reference sequence). Losses at the gene ends were 6 bases for V and 3 bases for J; bases not matched to a gene: 8. The CDR3 length is 15 residues. CDR3 region: CASRPVGDRDTEAFF. CDR3 in DNA: TGTGCCAGCAGACCTGTTGGGGACAGGGACACTGAAGCTTTCTTT.

The J gene is TRBJ2-1, the V gene TRBV5-6; maybe TRBD2 (6 bases). V lost 4 bases, J lost 3 bases, and 20 bases lay in between. CDR1 and CDR2 (germline): SGHDT, YYEEEE. The CDR3 runs 17 residues. CDR3 DNA sequence: TGTGCCAGCAGCCATAAGAGACGGGAGTGGGACTACAATGAGCAGTTCTTC. This encodes CASSHKRREWDYNEQFF.

The chain combines TRBV9 with TRBJ1-3, with 12 nucleotides matching TRBD1. The V segment lost 3 bases and the J segment 6 bases; nucleotides outside the gene matches: 4. CDR3 length: 15 amino acids. Per germline, CDR1 SGDLS and CDR2 YYNGEE. The CDR3 sequence is CASSGGDRGLNTIYF. The CDR3 region has the DNA TGTGCCAGCAGCGGCGGGGACAGGGGGCTAAACACCATATATTTT.

The rearrangement uses TRBV5-1 and TRBJ2-7, with D uncertain. CDR1 is SGHRS, CDR2 YFSETQ, per germline. The CDR3 loop spans 15 amino acids. V gave up 0 bases and J gave up 0 bases, with 10 bases separating them. The CDR3 DNA is TGCGCCAGCAGCTTGGCCGGCCCTAGCTCCTACGAGCAGTACTTC. Amino acid sequence: CASSLAGPSSYEQYF.